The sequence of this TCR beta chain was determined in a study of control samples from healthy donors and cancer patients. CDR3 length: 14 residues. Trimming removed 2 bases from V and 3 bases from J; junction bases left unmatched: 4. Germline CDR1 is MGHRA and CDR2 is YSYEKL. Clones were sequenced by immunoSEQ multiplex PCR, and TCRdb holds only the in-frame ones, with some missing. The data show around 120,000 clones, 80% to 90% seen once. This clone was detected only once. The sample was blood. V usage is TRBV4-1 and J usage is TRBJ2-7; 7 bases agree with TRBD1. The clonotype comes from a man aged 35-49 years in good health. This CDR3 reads CASSQQQGIYEQYF. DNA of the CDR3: TGCGCCAGCAGCCAACAACAGGGGATCTACGAGCAGTACTTC.